This T cell receptor beta chain was sequenced during a study of blood T cells in healthy people across ages (dated by TCRdb to between 2014 and 2017). A note on the overall study: In model experiments, template switching captured roughly one uniquely barcoded TCR beta cDNA molecule for every two T cells. Using deep sequencing normalized with unique cDNA molecular identifiers, the study measured how TCR beta repertoire diversity changes with age. Donors were grouped into four age groups: young (average 16 years), middle-aged (39), aged (62) and long-lived (around 82). To avoid experimental bias, donors of different ages were distributed randomly across sequencing lanes. Using the same blood draw, the study looked at two additional independent replicas of 1 million unique cDNA reads for two donors, one aged 18 to 29 and the other aged 80 or older. The research as a whole found: Estimates of total diversity based on one million sequenced T cells were considered lower bounds and underestimates. The long-lived group showed more naive CD4+ T cells, fewer expanded clones and increased TCR diversity than the aged group, suggesting age selection. Bulk unsorted PBMC profiling prevented conclusive comparison of naive and antigen-experienced compartments. Observed TCR beta diversity correlated strongly with the percentage of naive T cells measured by flow cytometry. As age increased, observed TCR beta diversity per million T cells dropped in a roughly linear way, and a significant reduction was already evident by age around 41. Donor CMV infection status was unknown, potentially confounding age-related changes in expanded clonotypes.

This clonotype occurred a few times. Which antigen it targets is not known. No much larger clonotype is one base removed from it; base qualities were not supplied. There are 12 amino acids in the CDR3, from cysteine to phenylalanine inclusive. Only the CDR3 DNA is retained, 36 bases long and in frame from the first base. Taken from the germline V gene, the CDR1 and CDR2 loops are SQVTM and ANQGSEA. Trimming takes 5 bases from V and 3 bases from J, and the germline ends sit 7 bases apart. Receptor amplification or capture employed 5' RACE. For sequencing, an Illumina HiSeq 2500 was employed. The second PCR ran for about 6 to 12 cycles and used a J-beta primer mix along with a sample-barcoded 5' primer. Each TCR beta cDNA molecule received a unique molecular identifier from a template-switch 5' adaptor carrying 12 random nucleotides. Each sample yielded at least 2.5 million CDR3-containing paired-end reads. All of the RNA was converted into first-strand cDNA using the Mint cDNA synthesis kit, with a TRBC-specific oligonucleotide serving as the primer. Following uracil-DNA glycosylase treatment, all cDNA underwent a first 18-cycle PCR with the universal primers M1SS and BC2_uni_R. The study's processing was this. For normalization, 1 million high-quality reads were randomly selected from each sample, with every read carrying a distinct molecular identifier. Reads sharing molecular identifiers were discarded rather than binned into consensus sequences. CDR3 identification, clonotype clustering and error correction used MiTCR with a Q25 quality threshold and the strictest error-elimination algorithm. A nonparametric unseen species model with Euler transformation was used to estimate a lower bound on total TCR beta diversity. Starting from the raw public reads, TCRdb applied fastp trimming at Q25, assembled clones with MiXCR and retained in-frame beta chains. Rows matching on CDR3 protein sequence are summarized as one entry with the most common DNA and genes. TCRdb, rather than the study authors, made the V and J calls. This sample is represented by around 1.1 million distinct CDR3 sequences; more than 30% of them were singletons. The ten biggest clones cover around 13% of the sample.

The approximately 39 donors, aged about 6 to 95 years, were systemically healthy Caucasian individuals from Russia. Each donor gave 9.5 to 10 milliliters of peripheral blood, drawn into EDTA-treated Vacutainer tubes. PBMCs were isolated by Ficoll-Paque density-gradient centrifugation, with at least 6 million obtained per sample. Trizol reagent was used to extract total RNA from PBMCs, with at least 5.5 micrograms per sample. Naive CD45RAhigh/CD27high T cell percentages were measured by flow cytometry on a PBMC aliquot from every donor. The rearrangement joined TRBV29-1 to TRBJ2-2; the D segment could be TRBD1, given 6 matching bases. Specimen: blood. This clonotype was obtained from a man aged 18 to 30 in good health. For the CDR3, the sequence is CSVTGYTGELFF. Read as DNA, the sequence is TGCAGCGTTACAGGGTACACCGGGGAGCTGTTTTTT.